The 13 T cell receptor beta chains below come from one sample, sequenced in a study of blood T cell repertoires in COVID-19. Assay: immunoSEQ multiplex PCR; the TCRdb copy retains only in-frame clones and omits some. The profile shows approximately 180,000 clones, 82% of them singletons. Sequencing input: peripheral blood. The receptors originated from a woman in her seventies with acute or convalescent COVID-19.

This rearrangement joins TRBV5-4 to TRBJ2-1; a weak D match, TRBD2 (6 bases). V lost 4 bases to trimming and J lost 4 bases, with 18 bases between them. The CDR3 length is 16 residues. Germline V gene sequence: CDR1 SGHNT, CDR2 YYREEE (reference sequence). CDR3: CASSGGVLPTYNEQFF. The CDR3 coding sequence is TGTGCCAGCAGCGGAGGGGTCCTTCCTACTTACAATGAGCAGTTCTTC.

The chain combines TRBV5-4 with TRBJ1-2; D is uncertain. V lost 3 bases to trimming and J lost 6 bases, with 12 bases between them. The CDR3 contains 13 residues. The germline V gene has CDR1 SGHNT and CDR2 YYREEE (reference sequence). The CDR3 sequence: CASSSVREDGYTF. The CDR3 DNA reads as TGTGCCAGCAGCTCCGTCCGGGAAGATGGCTACACCTTC. Looking up the rest from reference TRBV5-4 and TRBJ1-2 gives the full variable domain: ETGVTQSPTHLIKTRGQQVTLRCSSQSGHNTVSWYQQALGQGPQFIFQYYREEENGRGNFPPRFSGLQFPNYSSELNVNALELDDSALYLCASSSVREDGYTFGSGTRLTVV.

The chain links TRBV30 to TRBJ1-5; D perhaps matches TRBD1 (5 bases). V dropped 1 base and J dropped 5 bases, with 9 bases sitting between them. This CDR3 has 13 residues. Germline CDR1 and CDR2: GTSNPN and SVGIG (reference sequence). CDR3 region: CAWSEGNHQPQHF. CDR3 sequence (DNA): TGTGCCTGGAGTGAGGGGAATCATCAGCCCCAGCATTTT. The whole variable domain, remainder taken from reference TRBV30 and TRBJ1-5, is SQTIHQWPATLVQPVGSPLSLECTVEGTSNPNLYWYRQAAGRGLQLLFYSVGIGQISSEVPQNLSASRPQDRQFILSSKKLLLSDSGFYLCAWSEGNHQPQHFGDGTRLSIL.

The rearrangement joins TRBV28 to TRBJ1-2, with 8 bases matching TRBD1. The V and J ends lost 6 bases and 5 bases, in that order; junction bases with no gene match: 8. There are 14 residues in the CDR3. Germline loops: CDR1 MDHEN, CDR2 SYDVKM. CDR3 DNA: TGTGCCAGCAGCCCCGGACAGGGAAAGTATGGCTACACCTTC. As protein: CASSPGQGKYGYTF.

This clone was counted only a few times. The chain is built from TRBV29-1 and TRBJ2-2, with 8 bases that match TRBD1. V dropped 3 bases and J dropped 7; count of bases not matched to a gene: 4. In germline, CDR1 is SQVTM, CDR2 ANQGSEA. The CDR3 consists of 13 residues. The CDR3 coding sequence is TGCAGCGTTGACGGACAGGGCGTCGGGGAGCTGTTTTTT. Its translation is CSVDGQGVGELFF.

The chain employs TRBV28 and TRBJ2-7; possible D gene TRBD1, 6 bases. The germline V and J ends were trimmed by 6 bases and 2 bases, with 11 bases remaining between them. CDR1 is MDHEN, CDR2 SYDVKM, per germline. The CDR3 totals 13 residues. The CDR3 DNA is TGTGCCAGCAGCCTAGGGACAACCTACGAGCAGTACTTC. Its protein is CASSLGTTYEQYF.

This sequence joins TRBV28 and TRBJ1-2; TRBD1 matches at 7 bases. J lost 2 bases, V lost 2 bases, and 8 bases had no gene match. The length of the CDR3 is 16 residues. In germline, CDR1 is MDHEN, CDR2 SYDVKM. This chain's CDR3 is CASSLIPPQGNYGYTF. DNA of the CDR3: TGTGCCAGCAGTTTAATCCCCCCACAGGGGAACTATGGCTACACCTTC.

This clone was seen a handful of times. This specimen includes other DNA sequences encoding the same CDR3. The V call is TRBV4-3, the J call TRBJ1-2; 9 bases agree with TRBD1. The trim removed 4 bases at V and 2 bases at J, leaving 2 bases unmatched. The V gene's germline CDR1 is LGHNA and CDR2 YSLEER. The CDR3 totals 14 residues. As DNA, the CDR3 is TGCGCCAGCAGCCGAGGACAGGGGAACTATGGCTACACCTTC. Amino acid sequence: CASSRGQGNYGYTF.

This sequence joins TRBV6-5 and TRBJ1-2, with 8 positions matching TRBD1. The CDR3 extends over 13 amino acids. With 5 bases clipped from V and 5 bases from J, the junction kept 4 bases outside the gene matches. The germline CDR1 and CDR2 sequences are MNHEY and SVGAGI. The chain's CDR3 is CASSKDRVYGYTF. CDR3 nucleotide sequence: TGTGCCAGCAGTAAGGACAGGGTTTATGGCTACACCTTC.

V and J are TRBV12-3 or TRBV12-4 and TRBJ2-5, with D possibly matching TRBD2 (6 bases). V was clipped by 5 bases and J by 2 bases, with 9 bases between them. The CDR3 runs 13 residues. Here the CDR3 reads CASSRGFQETQYF. CDR3 nucleotide sequence: TGTGCCAGCAGTCGGGGGTTTCAAGAGACCCAGTACTTC.

The table lists this clone with a few counts. CDR3 loop: CASSRQGSGNTIYF. In DNA form, the CDR3 reads TGTGCCAGCAGCAGACAGGGCTCTGGAAACACCATATATTTT. The chain couples TRBV2 to TRBJ1-3; 7 bases align to TRBD1. The CDR3 loop spans 14 amino acids. J gave up 0 bases and V 6 bases, and 2 bases lay outside the gene matches. Germline CDR1 and CDR2: SNHLY and FYNNEI.

V gene TRBV28 combines with J gene TRBJ2-7; 7 nucleotides agree with TRBD1. CDR3 size: 13 residues. With V trimmed by 9 bases and J by 2 bases, 7 bases remained unmatched. Germline CDR1 reads MDHEN; CDR2 reads SYDVKM. The CDR3 DNA is TGTGCCAGTAGGGACAGCAACGCCTACGAGCAGTACTTC. Encoded protein: CASRDSNAYEQYF.

The rearrangement joins TRBV5-1 to TRBJ2-3; the match to TRBD2 covers 8 bases. The CDR3 spans 15 residues. Germline CDR1 is SGHRS and CDR2 is YFSETQ. V was pared by 0 bases and J by 4 bases, with 4 bases of the junction left unmatched. CDR3 sequence reads: CASSLVIGGADTQYF. CDR3 DNA: TGCGCCAGCAGCTTGGTCATCGGGGGGGCAGATACGCAGTATTTT. Full variable domain (rest looked up from reference TRBV5-1 and TRBJ2-3): KAGVTQTPRYLIKTRGQQVTLSCSPISGHRSVSWYQQTPGQGLQFLFEYFSETQRNKGNFPGRFSGRQFSNSRSEMNVSTLELGDSALYLCASSLVIGGADTQYFGPGTRLTVL.